Sequencing of this T cell receptor (beta chain) was carried out in a study of shared clonotypes between healthy human individuals (dated by TCRdb to about 2020). With respect to the entire study: The cohort comprised a couple of women and a few men aged 18 to 49 years. To increase sequencing depth and limit assay-specific biases, TCR repertoire library preparation and sequencing were carried out by different laboratories using diverse techniques. Blood TCR repertoires of roughly 5 healthy adults were deeply sequenced to estimate repertoire size and the extent of clonotype sharing between individuals. Per donor, leukapheresis produced somewhere between about 0.9 and 9.5 billion PBMCs. For each donor, CD4 naive and CD4 memory were each given three plates, CD8 naive was given two plates, and CD8 memory was given one plate. Results and caveats for the whole study, not just this receptor: Sharing across several donors was observed for approximately 5% of naive CD4, over 3% of naive CD8, about 2.5% of memory CD4, and 0.4% of memory CD8 clonotypes. Rarefaction of sorted-subset datasets indicated incomplete sequencing despite the large sequencing depth. Because the study included a small number of donors, the genetic and exposure-history diversity represented was limited. Sampling was limited to blood, and TCR repertoires in tissue likely differ from TCR repertoires in blood. Pairwise subsampling indicated that sequencing depth was expected to affect the degree of clonotype sharing among donors. Clonotypes shared by all four sorted-subset donors showed higher generation probabilities than non-shared clonotypes. Larger estimated clonotype richness was generally found for naive subsets than for memory subsets.

The germline V gene yields SGHTS for CDR1 and YDEGEE for CDR2. Inclusive of the bounding cysteine and phenylalanine, the CDR3 is 17 residues long. The sequence is cut down to CDR3 DNA, 51 bases in frame from base 1. Germline trimming: 3 bases from V, 4 bases from J; junction bases outside gene matches: 10. Donors were healthy HIV-negative adults with no recently reported acute infections or vaccinations. Every donor was a Caucasian adult living in Nashville, Tennessee, USA. Magnetic negative selection was used to enrich CD4+ T cells, after which naive cells were positively selected on CD45RA and the negative fraction became the memory subset. Blood was collected by leukapheresis, and PBMCs were isolated by Ficoll-Histopaque density gradient centrifugation and then cryopreserved in liquid nitrogen vapor phase. Analytical flow cytometry was used to check the purity and quantity of each magnetically sorted T cell population. Genomic DNA was isolated from every sorted fraction and measured by UV absorbance on a Nanodrop 2000c.

On this clone itself: Its binding antigen is unknown. Qualities for individual bases were not recorded, and no much larger clone is one base off.

Using the deep immunoSEQ assay, TCR CDR3 regions were amplified from genomic DNA by multiplex PCR. Extracted genomic DNA from each cell subset was distributed evenly across all wells of several immunoSEQ 96-well plates, and each plate was treated as a replicate. For sorted subsets, around 200 ng genomic DNA, equal to 30,000 or so T cell genomes, was loaded into each replicate PCR. Purified libraries were measured with a Qubit 3.0 fluorometer, size-checked on a Bioanalyzer 2100, and measured again with the KAPA Library Quantification kit. A separate single-read 150-cycle Illumina NextSeq 550 flow cell was used to sequence each immunoSEQ 96-well plate. The original pipeline was this. Because only junctional sequences without quality scores were contained in the immunoSEQ output, filtering matching that applied to full-length reads could not be performed. To assign V/J genes and CDR3, sequences were annotated against IMGT germline references using PyIR, a Python wrapper for IgBLAST v1.9. Any read was removed if the V/J assignment was weak (E-value above 1e-6), the CDR3 was missing, or the read contained stop codons, out-of-frame junctions, or ambiguous translated residues. V3J clonotypes were defined by identical inferred V gene, J gene, and CDR3 amino acid sequence. Percentage overlap between repertoires was computed as shared unique clonotypes divided by the size of the smaller repertoire. Richness of each repertoire was evaluated using RTK rarefaction, the Chao1 estimator, and Recon v2.1 estimates of unobserved clonotypes. OLGA was used to compute generation probabilities for all TCRbeta clonotypes that the gDNA method yielded from a handful of donors. Held by TCRdb, this immuneACCESS table contains in-frame sequences only and omits some clones. Under half of the omission traces to an unresolved V gene where checked; the cause of the rest is unknown. Clonal size and the V and J genes are those of that table, whereas D and trimming came from the DNA. The sample table holds about 1 million clones, of which 65% to 75% were seen once. Jointly, the top ten make up about 1.5% of the sample.

Material: memory CD4+ T cells sorted from blood. The sample's cell subset or site label, in plain terms: CD45RA-negative fraction. The V and J segments used are TRBV5-8 and TRBJ2-5; 12 bases in the junction line up with TRBD2. The clonotype comes from a man aged 18 to 29 in good health. The DNA sequence is as follows: TGTGCCAGCAGCTCGGCAGGACTAGCGGGGAGGGGAGAGACCCAGTACTTC. Its translation is CASSSAGLAGRGETQYF.